This T cell receptor (beta chain) was found in a study of CD8 T cells in Susac syndrome. V was clipped by 2 bases and J by 0 bases, with 5 bases between them. The CDR3 consists of 13 residues. Looked up from germline, CDR1 is GTSNPN and CDR2 is SVGIG (reference sequence). The RNA input was about 0.45 to 1 ug, and it was reverse transcribed with random hexamers. Amplification of the TCR beta CDR3 was carried out by immunoSEQ multiplex PCR, which spanned a total of 54 Vbeta and 13 Jbeta segments. Each CDR3 protein is one row after TCRdb ran MiXCR on the immunoSEQ multiplex PCR reads. The data contain 190,000 or so distinct CDR3 sequences, over 90% of them singletons. TCR beta sequencing covered blood CD8+ and CD4+ T cells.

The TCR originated in a human donor with multiple sclerosis. Sequences were obtained from CD4+ T cells from PBMCs. The chain carries TRBV30 and TRBJ1-5; the D is unclear. Here the CDR3 reads CAWSSDSNQPQHF. Written as DNA, the CDR3 is TGTGCCTGGAGTTCTGATAGCAATCAGCCCCAGCATTTT.